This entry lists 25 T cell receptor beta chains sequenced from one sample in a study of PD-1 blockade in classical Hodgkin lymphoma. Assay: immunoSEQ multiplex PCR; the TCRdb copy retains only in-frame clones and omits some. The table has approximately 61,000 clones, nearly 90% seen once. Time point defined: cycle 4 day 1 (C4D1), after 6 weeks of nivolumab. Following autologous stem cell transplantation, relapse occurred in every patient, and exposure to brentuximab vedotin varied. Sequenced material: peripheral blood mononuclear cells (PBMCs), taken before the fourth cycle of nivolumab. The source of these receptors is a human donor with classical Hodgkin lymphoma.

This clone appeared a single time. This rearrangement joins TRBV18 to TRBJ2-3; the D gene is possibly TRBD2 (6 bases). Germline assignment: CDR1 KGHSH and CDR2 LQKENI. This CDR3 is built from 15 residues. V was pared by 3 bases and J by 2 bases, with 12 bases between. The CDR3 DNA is TGTGCCAGCTCACCCGGATTAGCGGACACAGATACGCAGTATTTT. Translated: CASSPGLADTDTQYF.

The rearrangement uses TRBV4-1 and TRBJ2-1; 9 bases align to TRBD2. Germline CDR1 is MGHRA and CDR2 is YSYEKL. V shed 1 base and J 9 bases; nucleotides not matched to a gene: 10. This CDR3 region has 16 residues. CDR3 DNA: TGCGCCAGCAGCCAAGCTCGCAGCGGGGGGCTTGGTGAGCAGTTCTTC. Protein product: CASSQARSGGLGEQFF.

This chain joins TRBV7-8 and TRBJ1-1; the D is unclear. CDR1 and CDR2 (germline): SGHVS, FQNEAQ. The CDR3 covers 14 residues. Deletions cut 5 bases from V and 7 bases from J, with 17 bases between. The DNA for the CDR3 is TGTGCCAGCAGCCAACGCTCGGGGTTACTTGAAGCTTTCTTT. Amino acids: CASSQRSGLLEAFF.

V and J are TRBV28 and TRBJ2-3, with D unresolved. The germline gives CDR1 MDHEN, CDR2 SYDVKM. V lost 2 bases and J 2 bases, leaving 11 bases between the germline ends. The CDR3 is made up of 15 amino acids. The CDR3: CASSLNVGVTDTQYF. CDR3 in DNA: TGTGCCAGCAGTTTAAATGTTGGGGTCACAGATACGCAGTATTTT. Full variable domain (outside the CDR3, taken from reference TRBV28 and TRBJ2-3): DVKVTQSSRYLVKRTGEKVFLECVQDMDHENMFWYRQDPGLGLRLIYFSYDVKMKEKGDIPEGYSVSREKKERFSLILESASTNQTSMYLCASSLNVGVTDTQYFGPGTRLTVL.

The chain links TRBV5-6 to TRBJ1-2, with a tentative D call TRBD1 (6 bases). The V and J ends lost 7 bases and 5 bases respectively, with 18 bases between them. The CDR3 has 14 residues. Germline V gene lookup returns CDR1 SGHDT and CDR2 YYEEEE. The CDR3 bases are TGTGCCAGCGGGTACGGGGGCAAGGGTTATGGCTACACCTTC. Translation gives CASGYGGKGYGYTF. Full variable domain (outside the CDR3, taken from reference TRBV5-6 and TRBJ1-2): DAGVTQSPTHLIKTRGQQVTLRCSPKSGHDTVSWYQQALGQGPQFIFQYYEEEERQRGNFPDRFSGHQFPNYSSELNVNALLLGDSALYLCASGYGGKGYGYTFGSGTRLTVV.

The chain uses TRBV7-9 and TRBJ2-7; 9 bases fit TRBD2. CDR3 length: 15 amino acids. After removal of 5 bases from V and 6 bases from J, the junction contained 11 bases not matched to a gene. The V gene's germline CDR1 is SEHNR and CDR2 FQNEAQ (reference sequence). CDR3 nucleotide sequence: TGTGCCAGCAGCGCCTGGCGGGGGGGGGCCGCCGAGCAGTACTTC. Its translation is CASSAWRGGAAEQYF.

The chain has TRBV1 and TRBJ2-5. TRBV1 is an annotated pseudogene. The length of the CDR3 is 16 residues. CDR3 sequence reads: CTSSPRTRIDQETQYF. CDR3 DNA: TGCACCAGCAGCCCTCGGACCCGAATTGACCAAGAGACCCAGTACTTC.

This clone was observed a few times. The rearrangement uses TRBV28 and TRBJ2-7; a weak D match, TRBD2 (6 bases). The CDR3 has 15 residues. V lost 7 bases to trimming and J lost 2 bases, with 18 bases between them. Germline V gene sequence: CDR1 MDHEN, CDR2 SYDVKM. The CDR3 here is CASNERDFPPYEQYF. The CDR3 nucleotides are TGTGCCAGCAACGAAAGGGACTTCCCTCCCTACGAGCAGTACTTC.

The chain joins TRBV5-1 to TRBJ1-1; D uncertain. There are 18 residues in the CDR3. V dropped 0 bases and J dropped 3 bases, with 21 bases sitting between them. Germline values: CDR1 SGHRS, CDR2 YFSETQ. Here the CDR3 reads CASSLVTQSPGQDTEAFF. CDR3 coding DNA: TGCGCCAGCAGCTTGGTTACACAGTCTCCGGGTCAGGACACTGAAGCTTTCTTT.

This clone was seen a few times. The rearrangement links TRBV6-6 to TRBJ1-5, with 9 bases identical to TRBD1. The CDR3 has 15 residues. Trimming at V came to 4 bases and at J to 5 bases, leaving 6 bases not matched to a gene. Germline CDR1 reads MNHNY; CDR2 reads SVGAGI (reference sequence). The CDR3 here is CASSSRGQGHQPQHF. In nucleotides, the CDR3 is TGTGCCAGCAGTTCCCGGGGACAGGGCCATCAGCCCCAGCATTTT.

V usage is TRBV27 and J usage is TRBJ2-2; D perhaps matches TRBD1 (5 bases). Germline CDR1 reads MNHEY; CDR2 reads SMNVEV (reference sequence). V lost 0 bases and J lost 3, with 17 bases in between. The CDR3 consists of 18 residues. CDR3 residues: CASSLSPPRGRDTGELFF. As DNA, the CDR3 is TGTGCCAGCAGTTTATCGCCGCCTAGGGGTAGGGACACCGGGGAGCTGTTTTTT.

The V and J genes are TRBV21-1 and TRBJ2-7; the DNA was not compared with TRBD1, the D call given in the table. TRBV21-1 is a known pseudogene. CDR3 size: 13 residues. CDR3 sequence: CARRTGGSNEQYF. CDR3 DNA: TGTGCCAGGAGGACAGGGGGTTCCAACGAGCAGTACTTC.

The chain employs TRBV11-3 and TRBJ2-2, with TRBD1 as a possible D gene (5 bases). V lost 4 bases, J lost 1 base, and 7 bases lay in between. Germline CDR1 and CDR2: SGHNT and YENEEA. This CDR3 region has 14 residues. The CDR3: CASSSGQNTGELFF. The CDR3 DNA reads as TGTGCCAGCAGCTCAGGACAGAACACCGGGGAGCTGTTTTTT.

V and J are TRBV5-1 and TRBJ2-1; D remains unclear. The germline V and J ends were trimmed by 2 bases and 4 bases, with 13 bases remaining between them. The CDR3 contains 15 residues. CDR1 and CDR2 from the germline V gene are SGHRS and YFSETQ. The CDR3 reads CASSLIDTQYNEQFF. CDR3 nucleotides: TGCGCCAGCAGCTTAATAGACACACAGTACAATGAGCAGTTCTTC.

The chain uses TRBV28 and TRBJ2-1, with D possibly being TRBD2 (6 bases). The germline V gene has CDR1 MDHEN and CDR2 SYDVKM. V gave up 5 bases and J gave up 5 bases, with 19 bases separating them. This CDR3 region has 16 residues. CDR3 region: CASSDNGGSFDNEQFF. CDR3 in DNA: TGTGCCAGCAGTGACAATGGAGGGTCGTTTGACAATGAGCAGTTCTTC.

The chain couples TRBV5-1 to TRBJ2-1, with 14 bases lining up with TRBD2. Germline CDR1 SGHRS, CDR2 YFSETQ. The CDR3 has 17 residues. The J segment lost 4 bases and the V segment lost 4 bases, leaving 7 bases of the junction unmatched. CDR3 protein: CASSPGLAGVIYNEQFF. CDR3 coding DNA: TGCGCCAGCAGCCCGGGACTAGCGGGGGTAATATACAATGAGCAGTTCTTC.

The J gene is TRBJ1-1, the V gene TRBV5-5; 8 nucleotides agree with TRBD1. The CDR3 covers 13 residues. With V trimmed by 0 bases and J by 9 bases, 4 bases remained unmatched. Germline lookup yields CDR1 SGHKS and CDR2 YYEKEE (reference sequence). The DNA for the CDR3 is TGTGCCAGCAGCTTGGTACAGGGGGAGAAAGCTTTCTTT. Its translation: CASSLVQGEKAFF.

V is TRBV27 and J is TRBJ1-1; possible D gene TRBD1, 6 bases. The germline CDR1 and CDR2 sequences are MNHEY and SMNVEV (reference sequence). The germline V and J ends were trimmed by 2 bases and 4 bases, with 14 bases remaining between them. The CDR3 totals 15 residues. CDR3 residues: CASSLMGADGTEAFF. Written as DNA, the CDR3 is TGTGCCAGCAGTTTAATGGGGGCGGATGGCACTGAAGCTTTCTTT.

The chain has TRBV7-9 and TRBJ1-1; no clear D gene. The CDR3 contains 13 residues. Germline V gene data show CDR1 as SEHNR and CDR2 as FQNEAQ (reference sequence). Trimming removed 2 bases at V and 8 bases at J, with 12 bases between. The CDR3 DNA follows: TGTGCCAGCAGCTTATATCCCGATGTGGAAGCTTTCTTT. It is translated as CASSLYPDVEAFF.

CDR3 DNA sequence: TGCGCCAGCAGCCAAGAGGTTCTGTGGGATCAGCCCCAGCATTTT. Its translation: CASSQEVLWDQPQHF. The rearrangement joins TRBV4-1 to TRBJ1-5; D remains ambiguous. Trimming left V 0 bases short and J 5 bases short, with 11 bases between. The CDR3 spans 15 residues. Germline lookup yields CDR1 MGHRA and CDR2 YSYEKL.

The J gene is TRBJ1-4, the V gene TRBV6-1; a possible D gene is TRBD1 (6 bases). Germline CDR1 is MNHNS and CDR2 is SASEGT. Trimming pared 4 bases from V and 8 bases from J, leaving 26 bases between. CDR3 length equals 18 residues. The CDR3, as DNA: TGTGCCAGCAGTGTTTCTTTCCGCGGGCGACAGGAACTAGAAAAACTGTTTTTT. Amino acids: CASSVSFRGRQELEKLFF.

The CDR3, as DNA: TGTGCCAGCAGCTTAGCAGGGGCAGATACGCAGTATTTT. It translates to CASSLAGADTQYF. The chain links TRBV7-8 to TRBJ2-3; a weak D match, TRBD1 (5 bases). Trimming stripped 0 bases from V and 4 bases from J, with 5 bases between. CDR1 is SGHVS and CDR2 is FQNEAQ in the germline V gene. CDR3 length: 13 residues.

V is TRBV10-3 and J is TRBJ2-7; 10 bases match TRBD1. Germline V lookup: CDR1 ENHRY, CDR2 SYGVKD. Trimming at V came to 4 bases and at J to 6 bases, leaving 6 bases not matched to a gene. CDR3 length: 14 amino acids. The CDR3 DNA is TGTGCCATCAGTGTTGGGACAGGGGTCTCCGAGCAGTACTTC. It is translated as CAISVGTGVSEQYF.

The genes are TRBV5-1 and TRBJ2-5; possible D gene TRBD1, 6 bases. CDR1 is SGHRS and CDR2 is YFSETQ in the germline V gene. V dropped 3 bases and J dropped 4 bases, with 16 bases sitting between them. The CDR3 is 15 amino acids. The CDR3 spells CASSWKQGGVETQYF. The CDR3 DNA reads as TGCGCCAGCAGCTGGAAACAGGGTGGGGTAGAGACCCAGTACTTC.

CDR3 sequence: CASSLGDRAYEQYF. The CDR3 bases are TGCGCCAGCAGCCTTGGGGACAGGGCTTACGAGCAGTACTTC. V gene TRBV5-1 combines with J gene TRBJ2-7, with TRBD1 identical over 9 bases. The CDR3 totals 14 residues. V lost 4 bases, J lost 4 bases, and 6 bases stayed unmatched. Looked up from germline, CDR1 is SGHRS and CDR2 is YFSETQ.